The rows below give T cell receptor beta chains drawn from one sample of a study of T cell responses to AZD1222 COVID-19 vaccine. Some clones are missing from TCRdb's copy, which holds only in-frame ones; the method was immunoSEQ multiplex PCR. The sample has about 100,000 clones; less than 90% are singletons. Source: peripheral blood, taken on day 0 of AZD1222 vaccination. All receptors derive from an adult in good health. Both conserved end residues are part of each CDR3. D genes are given only for firm matches. A clone size is listed for some rows: how often the clone was seen (once, few, many), or a class if it is expanded.

d_call j_call clone_size v_call cdr3_aa cdr3_nt
NA TRBJ2-1 NA TRBV28 CASSLDFRRNNEQFF TGTGCCAGCAGTTTGGACTTTCGGCGGAACAATGAGCAGTTCTTC
TRBD2 TRBJ2-7 once TRBV10-1 CASSDPTSGDEQYF TGCGCCAGCAGTGATCCGACTAGCGGGGATGAGCAGTACTTC
NA TRBJ1-1 few TRBV24-1 CATSDPRRGNTEAFF TGTGCCACCAGTGATCCCCGCAGGGGGAACACTGAAGCTTTCTTT
TRBD2 TRBJ2-3 NA TRBV6-5 CASRRTSGIADTQYF TGTGCCAGCAGAAGGACTAGCGGGATTGCAGATACGCAGTATTTT
NA TRBJ1-6 once TRBV7-3 CASSLYGAGNNSPLHF TGTGCCAGCAGCTTATATGGGGCTGGTAATAATTCACCCCTCCACTTT
TRBD2 TRBJ2-1 NA TRBV6-2/TRBV6-3 CASSSWTSGSFQSSYNEQFF TGTGCCAGCAGTTCCTGGACTAGCGGGTCCTTCCAGAGCTCCTACAATGAGCAGTTCTTC
NA TRBJ1-1 NA TRBV29-1 CSVEGQVPEAFF TGCAGCGTTGAAGGGCAGGTTCCTGAAGCTTTCTTT
TRBD2 TRBJ2-2 NA TRBV9 CASSVLAGGPTGELFF TGTGCCAGCAGCGTTCTAGCGGGAGGGCCCACCGGGGAGCTGTTTTTT
TRBD1 TRBJ1-1 NA TRBV7-9 CASSRTGSTEAFF TGTGCCAGCAGCCGGACAGGGTCCACTGAAGCTTTCTTT
NA TRBJ2-1 many TRBV20-1 CSTSSYNEQFF TGCAGTACTTCATCCTACAATGAGCAGTTCTTC
NA TRBJ1-4 once TRBV15 CATSRETGSSEKLFF TGTGCCACCAGCAGAGAGACAGGTTCTAGTGAAAAACTGTTTTTT
NA TRBJ1-2 NA TRBV28 CASSFQENYGYTF TGTGCCAGCAGTTTCCAGGAGAACTATGGCTACACCTTC
NA TRBJ1-1 NA TRBV6-5 CASSYSSGVFTEAFF TGTGCCAGCAGTTACTCGAGTGGGGTGTTCACTGAAGCTTTCTTT
NA TRBJ1-1 NA TRBV12-3/TRBV12-4 CASSGRTNTEAFF TGTGCCAGCAGTGGACGGACGAACACTGAAGCTTTCTTT
TRBD1 TRBJ2-3 NA TRBV5-5 CASSPQDRGDTQYF TGTGCCAGCAGCCCGCAGGACAGGGGGGATACGCAGTATTTT
TRBD2 TRBJ2-7 few TRBV6-5 CASRWTSGSGEQYF TGTGCCAGCAGGTGGACTAGCGGGAGCGGTGAGCAGTACTTC
NA TRBJ1-1 once TRBV5-1 CASSLTANTEAFF TGCGCCAGCAGCTTGACAGCTAACACTGAAGCTTTCTTT
NA TRBJ2-7 NA TRBV25-1 CASSSYEQYF TGTGCCAGCAGCTCCTACGAGCAGTACTTC
NA TRBJ1-1 NA TRBV3-1/TRBV3-2 CASSQALAGSTEAFF TGTGCCAGCAGCCAAGCTCTAGCGGGATCCACTGAAGCTTTCTTT
NA TRBJ1-3 NA TRBV5-1 CASSQGGVTSGNTIYF TGCGCCAGCAGCCAGGGCGGCGTAACCTCTGGAAACACCATATATTTT
TRBD2 TRBJ2-1 NA TRBV27 CASSKLLGREGLIDNEQFF TGTGCCAGCAGTAAACTTCTCGGGCGGGAGGGCCTTATCGACAATGAGCAGTTCTTC
TRBD1 TRBJ1-5 NA TRBV30 CAWSVQGNQPQHF TGTGCCTGGAGTGTACAGGGGAATCAGCCCCAGCATTTT
NA TRBJ1-5 few TRBV6-1 CASSEEVSEWSQPQHF TGTGCCAGCAGTGAAGAGGTTTCCGAATGGTCTCAGCCCCAGCATTTT
NA TRBJ1-5 NA TRBV6-5 CASSYRANQPQHF TGTGCCAGCAGTTACCGGGCGAATCAGCCCCAGCATTTT
TRBD1 TRBJ1-5 NA TRBV6-4 CASSESGGNQPQHF TGTGCCAGCAGTGAATCAGGGGGGAATCAGCCCCAGCATTTT
TRBD2 TRBJ2-7 few TRBV7-9 CASQLAGGSYEQYF TGTGCCAGCCAACTAGCGGGAGGGTCCTACGAGCAGTACTTC
TRBD2 TRBJ2-1 NA TRBV5-1 CASSLRLAGVNEQFF TGCGCCAGCAGCCTAAGACTAGCGGGAGTCAATGAGCAGTTCTTC
TRBD1 TRBJ2-6 few TRBV13 CASSLEGQGGSGANVLTF TGTGCCAGCAGCTTAGAGGGACAGGGAGGGTCTGGGGCCAACGTCCTGACTTTC
NA TRBJ1-1 few TRBV12-3/TRBV12-4 CASSLRSEAFF TGTGCCAGCAGTCTTAGGTCTGAAGCTTTCTTT
NA TRBJ2-2 NA TRBV7-2 CASSFSLDSGELFF TGTGCCAGCAGCTTCAGTTTGGATTCCGGGGAGCTGTTTTTT
TRBD1 TRBJ2-5 once TRBV2 CASSGGTGGTGTQYF TGTGCCAGCAGTGGTGGGACAGGGGGCACGGGGACCCAGTACTTC
NA TRBJ1-1 NA TRBV4-1 CASSHGAMNTEAFF TGCGCCAGCAGCCACGGGGCCATGAACACTGAAGCTTTCTTT
NA TRBJ2-7 NA TRBV3-1/TRBV3-2 CASSQGRVEQYF TGTGCCAGCAGCCAAGGCAGAGTCGAGCAGTACTTC
TRBD2 TRBJ2-1 NA TRBV11-2 CASSLRGLADYNEQFF TGTGCCAGCAGCTTGCGGGGACTAGCGGATTACAATGAGCAGTTCTTC